This T cell receptor beta chain stems from a study of T-cell memory formation after mild COVID-19. This clonotype appeared many times. TCRdb re-derived calls from the 5' RACE reads in MiXCR, one entry per CDR3 protein. Of some 250,000 distinct CDR3 sequences listed, 7.5% to 10% are singletons. The CDR3 spans 16 residues. Germline loops: CDR1 DFQATT, CDR2 SNEGSKA (reference sequence). Trimming cost V 0 bases and J 5 bases; bases outside gene matches: 10. Sequencing was performed on PBMCs or a T cell subset sorted from them (not recorded which). The chain has TRBV20-1 and TRBJ1-2; TRBD1 agrees at 9 bases. The TCR was taken from a man younger than 35 who had mild COVID-19 (a few samples of this study predate the infection). Cell type and time point are not known. CDR3 sequence reads: CSAREPLGQGEYGYTF. The CDR3 region has the DNA TGCAGTGCTAGAGAGCCCTTGGGACAGGGAGAATATGGCTACACCTTC.